Listed below are T cell receptor beta chains from one sample, sequenced in a study of blood T cells in healthy people across ages. MiXCR, applied by TCRdb to the 5' RACE reads, yields one record per CDR3 protein. The table includes just under 550,000 distinct CDR3 sequences, 24% detected once. This same sample was also taken into another study, of T cells of mothers and their children.

Material for sequencing was blood. These receptors were taken from a boy younger than 18 in good health. CDR3s include the opening cysteine and the closing phenylalanine or tryptophan. Fields, in order: V gene, D gene, clone size, J gene, CDR3 DNA, CDR3 protein. The D gene is left open where the match is weak. Size values are once, few and many counts, or a class for expanded clones, and some rows have none.

>TRBV6-5|.|.|TRBJ1-4
TGTGCCAGCAGTTACTCGATCGAAGGAAAACTGTTTTTT
CASSYSIEGKLFF
>TRBV19|.|few|TRBJ1-6
TGTGCCAGTCACATTTCACAGGGAGGATCACCCCTCCACTTT
CASHISQGGSPLHF
>TRBV24-1|TRBD2|.|TRBJ2-2
TGTGCCACCAGTGATTCGGCGGGAGGGATAAGGAACACCGGGGAGCTGTTTTTT
CATSDSAGGIRNTGELFF
>TRBV5-1|.|.|TRBJ2-7
TGCGCCAGCGGCCGCGGTACCTACGAGCAGTACTTC
CASGRGTYEQYF
>TRBV5-1|.|many|TRBJ2-4
TGCGCCAGCAGCAGGGGGGGAAACAAAAACATTCAGTACTTC
CASSRGGNKNIQYF
>TRBV14|TRBD1|few|TRBJ1-2
TGTGCCAGCAGCCGGACAGGGTTCGGGACTTATGTTGGCTACACCTTC
CASSRTGFGTYVGYTF
>TRBV5-1|.|.|TRBJ1-1
TGCGCCAGCAGCTGGACCCCCGGGAGGGTTAACACTGAAGCTTTCTTT
CASSWTPGRVNTEAFF
>TRBV24-1|TRBD2|few|TRBJ2-1
TGTGCCACCAGTGGGTATAGCGGGCCTTACAATGAGCAGTTCTTC
CATSGYSGPYNEQFF
>TRBV4-3|.|.|TRBJ2-5
TGCGCCAGCAGCCAAGTTAGGACACAGGAGACCCAGTACTTC
CASSQVRTQETQYF
>TRBV19|.|.|TRBJ2-5
TGTGCCACCTCAGGAGAGACCCAGTACTTC
CATSGETQYF
>TRBV7-9|.|.|TRBJ2-1
TGTGCCAGCAACGATCCGGGACAACATACCTACAATGAGCAGTTCTTC
CASNDPGQHTYNEQFF
>TRBV7-6|TRBD1|few|TRBJ1-1
TGTGCCAGCAGTGAGACAGGGGGGACGAACACTGAAGCTTTCTTT
CASSETGGTNTEAFF
>TRBV28|.|.|TRBJ2-7
TGTGCCAGCAGTCCCCCGGGACCAGGGATCGACGAGCAGTACTTC
CASSPPGPGIDEQYF
>TRBV3-1|.|many|TRBJ2-7
TGTGCCAGCAGCCAGACCCTGGGGGGCTACGAGCAGTACTTC
CASSQTLGGYEQYF
>TRBV7-9|.|.|TRBJ1-1
TGTGCCAGCAACTGGGGCACCAACACTGGAGCTTTCTTT
CASNWGTNTGAFF